The following is a TCR beta chain sequence with its context. The data were taken from a study of blood T cell repertoires in COVID-19. In the study overall: There were acute and convalescent COVID-19 samples, and they came from the United States, Italy and Spain. The analysed material was cDNA or gDNA that came from T cells, B-cell-depleted T cells, or PBMCs.

In the original analysis: Amplification of reference gene primers provided the estimated nucleated cell counts. The method was immunoSEQ multiplex PCR; TCRdb's version includes in-frame clones alone and lacks a portion of them. V and J calls plus clone size are reproduced from that table; the DNA served to infer D and trimming. The sample includes about 14,000 clones, about 84% of them seen just once. Trimming took 3 bases from V and 5 from J, leaving 12 bases between them. Germline CDR1 reads SGHAT; CDR2 reads FQNNGV. The CDR3 runs to 14 residues. Sequenced material: peripheral blood. The TCR comes from a human donor in a cohort sampled during active COVID-19. V usage is TRBV11-2 and J usage is TRBJ2-3, with D possibly being TRBD1 (5 bases). As DNA, the CDR3 is TGTGCCAGCAGCTTGGGGCAGGGTTTAGATACGCAGTATTTT. This translates into CASSLGQGLDTQYF.